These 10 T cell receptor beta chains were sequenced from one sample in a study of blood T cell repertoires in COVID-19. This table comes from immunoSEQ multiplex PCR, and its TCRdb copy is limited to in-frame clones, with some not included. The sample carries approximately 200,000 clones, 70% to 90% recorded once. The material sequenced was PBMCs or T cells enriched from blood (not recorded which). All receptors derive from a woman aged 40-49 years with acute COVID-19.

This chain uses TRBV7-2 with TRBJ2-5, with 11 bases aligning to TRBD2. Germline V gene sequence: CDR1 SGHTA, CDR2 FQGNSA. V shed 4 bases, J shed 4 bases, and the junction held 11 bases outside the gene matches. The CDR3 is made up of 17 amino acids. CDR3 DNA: TGTGCCAGCAGCTCAAGGACTAGCGGGCTCCCATTAGAGACCCAGTACTTC. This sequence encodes CASSSRTSGLPLETQYF.

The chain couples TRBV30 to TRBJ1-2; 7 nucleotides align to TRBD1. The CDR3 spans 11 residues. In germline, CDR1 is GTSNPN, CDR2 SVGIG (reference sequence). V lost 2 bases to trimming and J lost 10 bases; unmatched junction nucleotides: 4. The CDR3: CAWSSGQVYTF. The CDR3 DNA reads TGTGCCTGGAGTTCCGGACAGGTCTACACCTTC.

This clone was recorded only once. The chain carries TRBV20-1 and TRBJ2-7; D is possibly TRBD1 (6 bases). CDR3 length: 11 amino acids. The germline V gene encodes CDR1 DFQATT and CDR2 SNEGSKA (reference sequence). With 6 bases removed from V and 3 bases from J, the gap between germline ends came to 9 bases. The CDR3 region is CSAGQYYEQYF. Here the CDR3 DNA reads TGCAGTGCAGGACAGTACTACGAGCAGTACTTC.

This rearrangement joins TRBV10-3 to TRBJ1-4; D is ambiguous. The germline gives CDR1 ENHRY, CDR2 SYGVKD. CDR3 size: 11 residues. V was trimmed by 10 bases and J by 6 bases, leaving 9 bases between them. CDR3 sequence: CASGSDEKLFF. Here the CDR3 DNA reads TGTGCCAGCGGCTCGGATGAAAAACTGTTTTTT.

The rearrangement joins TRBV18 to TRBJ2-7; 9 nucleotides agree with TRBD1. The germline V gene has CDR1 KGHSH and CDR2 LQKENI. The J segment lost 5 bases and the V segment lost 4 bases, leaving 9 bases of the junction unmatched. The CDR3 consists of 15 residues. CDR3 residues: CASSLGTGNRDEQYF. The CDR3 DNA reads TGTGCCAGCTCACTTGGGACAGGGAATAGGGACGAGCAGTACTTC.

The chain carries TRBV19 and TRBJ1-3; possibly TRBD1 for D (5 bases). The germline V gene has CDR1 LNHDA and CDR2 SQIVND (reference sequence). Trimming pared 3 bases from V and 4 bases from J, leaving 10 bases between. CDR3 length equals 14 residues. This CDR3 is CASSIGQDGNTIYF. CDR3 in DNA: TGTGCCAGTAGTATTGGACAAGACGGAAACACCATATATTTT.

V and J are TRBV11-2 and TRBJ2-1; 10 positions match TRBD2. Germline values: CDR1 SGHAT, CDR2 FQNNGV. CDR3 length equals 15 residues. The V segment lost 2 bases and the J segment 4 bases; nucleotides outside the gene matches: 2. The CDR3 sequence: CASSLRTSGYNEQFF. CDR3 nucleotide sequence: TGTGCCAGCAGCTTACGGACTAGCGGTTACAATGAGCAGTTCTTC.

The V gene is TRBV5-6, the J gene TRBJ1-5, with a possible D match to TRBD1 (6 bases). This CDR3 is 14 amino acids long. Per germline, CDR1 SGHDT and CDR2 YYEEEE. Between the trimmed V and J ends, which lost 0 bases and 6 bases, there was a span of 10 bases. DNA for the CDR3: TGTGCCAGCAGCTTGGGAGGGGGTACTCAGCCCCAGCATTTT. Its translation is CASSLGGGTQPQHF.

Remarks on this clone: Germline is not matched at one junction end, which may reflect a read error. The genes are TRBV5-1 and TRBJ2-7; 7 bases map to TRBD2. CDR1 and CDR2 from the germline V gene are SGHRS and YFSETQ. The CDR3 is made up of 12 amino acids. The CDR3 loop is CASSLTRTGLVF. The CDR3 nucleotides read TGCGCCAGCAGCTTGACCCGAACTGGACTAGTCTTC.

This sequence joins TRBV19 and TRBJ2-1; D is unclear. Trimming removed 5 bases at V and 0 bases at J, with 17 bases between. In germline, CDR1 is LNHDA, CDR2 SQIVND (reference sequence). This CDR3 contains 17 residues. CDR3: CASSARLIWSSYNEQFF. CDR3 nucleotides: TGTGCCAGTAGTGCCCGTCTGATATGGAGCTCCTACAATGAGCAGTTCTTC. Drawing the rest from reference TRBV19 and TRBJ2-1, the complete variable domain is DGGITQSPKYLFRKEGQNVTLSCEQNLNHDAMYWYRQDPGQGLRLIYYSQIVNDFQKGDIAEGYSVSREKKESFPLTVTSAQKNPTAFYLCASSARLIWSSYNEQFFGPGTRLTVL.